This T cell receptor (beta chain) was sequenced for a study of cytomegalovirus exposure and HLA in healthy donors. Study-wide background: An early data release held around 80 million unique TCRs from HLA-typed donors. General study findings and limits: Altogether, around 160 TCR beta chains were recorded as cytomegalovirus-associated.

60 Vbeta and 13 Jbeta primers were used in PCR. The protocol was immunoSEQ multiplex PCR, while the TCRdb copy is restricted to in-frame clones and leaves out a portion. The sample has around 150,000 clones, 60% to 80% seen once. The CDR3 totals 14 residues. CDR1 is SGHNT, CDR2 YYREEE, per germline (reference sequence). Trimming took 3 bases from V and 7 from J; bases not matched to a gene: 2. Concerning this clone: Its specificity is unknown.

The gene calls are TRBV5-4 and TRBJ1-6, with 9 bases lining up with TRBD1. The sample taken for sequencing was PBMCs. This clonotype originated in a male donor in good health and CMV-seronegative. The CDR3 DNA is TGTGCCAGCAGCTATGACAGGGGGAATTCACCCCTCCACTTT. As protein: CASSYDRGNSPLHF.